Presented here are 9 T cell receptor beta chains from one specimen sequenced in a study of technical replicates of blood from a few donors. Some clones are missing from TCRdb's copy, which holds only in-frame ones; the method was immunoSEQ multiplex PCR. Among about 61,000 clones, roughly 97% were seen once, and the ten largest hold 0.15% to 0.25%. Sequenced: T cells isolated from PBMCs. These receptors were taken from a human donor in good health.

The V call is TRBV12-5, the J call TRBJ2-3; the D gene is possibly TRBD2 (5 bases). Between the trimmed V and J ends, which lost 1 base and 11 bases, there was a span of 13 bases. The CDR3 runs 13 residues. Per the germline V gene, CDR1 is LGHNT and CDR2 is FRNRAP. In nucleotides, the CDR3 is TGTGCTAGTGGTTTGGGGAGACTAACGGTGCAGTATTTT. Translating it yields CASGLGRLTVQYF.

CDR3 amino acids: CSVETDEKLFF. The CDR3 DNA reads TGCAGCGTTGAAACGGATGAAAAACTGTTTTTT. This chain joins TRBV29-1 and TRBJ1-4; no reliable D call. The CDR3 is 11 amino acids. Germline lookup yields CDR1 SQVTM and CDR2 ANQGSEA. Deletions cut 2 bases from V and 6 bases from J, with 4 bases between.

The CDR3 loop reads CASSLGESNSPLHF. For the CDR3, the DNA is TGCGCCAGCAGCTTGGGAGAGTCTAATTCACCCCTCCACTTT. The V call is TRBV5-1, the J call TRBJ1-6; D is ambiguous. CDR1 SGHRS and CDR2 YFSETQ come from the germline V gene. V was trimmed by 0 bases and J by 6 bases, leaving 7 bases between them. The CDR3 has 14 residues. The full variable domain, rest sourced from reference TRBV5-1 and TRBJ1-6, is KAGVTQTPRYLIKTRGQQVTLSCSPISGHRSVSWYQQTPGQGLQFLFEYFSETQRNKGNFPGRFSGRQFSNSRSEMNVSTLELGDSALYLCASSLGESNSPLHFGNGTRLTVT.

The chain carries TRBV27 and TRBJ2-5; 11 positions match TRBD2. The CDR3 totals 16 residues. V dropped 0 bases and J dropped 4; count of bases not matched to a gene: 4. Germline CDR1 MNHEY, CDR2 SMNVEV (reference sequence). The CDR3 is CASSLSSGGARETQYF. CDR3 DNA sequence: TGTGCCAGCAGTTTATCTAGCGGGGGGGCCAGAGAGACCCAGTACTTC.

The chain recombines TRBV29-1 with TRBJ2-7, with 7 positions matching TRBD1. Germline values: CDR1 SQVTM, CDR2 ANQGSEA. Trimming cost V 4 bases and J 2 bases; bases outside gene matches: 5. The CDR3 runs to 13 residues. CDR3 nucleotide sequence: TGCAGCGTTGGACAGGGTGTTACCTACGAGCAGTACTTC. Translating gives CSVGQGVTYEQYF.

The V call is TRBV2, the J call TRBJ1-2; D uncertain. CDR1 is SNHLY and CDR2 is FYNNEI in the germline V gene. This CDR3 has 12 amino acids. Trimming took 3 bases from V and 10 from J, leaving 12 bases between them. The CDR3 is CASSDKWQSYTF. DNA for the CDR3: TGTGCCAGCAGTGATAAGTGGCAGTCCTACACCTTC.

The chain carries TRBV4-2 and TRBJ2-5, with TRBD2 matching 8 bases. The CDR3 has 16 amino acids. Germline V gene lookup returns CDR1 LGHNA and CDR2 YNFKEQ. Trimming at V came to 4 bases and at J to 9 bases, leaving 16 bases not matched to a gene. The CDR3 DNA follows: TGTGCCAGCAGCCTCTCTTCCGGGAGGGGTGTAGGTCCCCAGTACTTC. Its translation is CASSLSSGRGVGPQYF.

This chain links TRBV9 with TRBJ2-7, with 10 bases fitting TRBD2. Losses at the gene ends were 3 bases for V and 3 bases for J; bases not matched to a gene: 6. The CDR3 contains 15 residues. Germline V gene sequence: CDR1 SGDLS, CDR2 YYNGEE. This CDR3 reads CASSEGLAGDYEQYF. CDR3 in DNA: TGTGCCAGCAGCGAGGGGCTAGCGGGGGACTACGAGCAGTACTTC.

V usage is TRBV2 and J usage is TRBJ2-7, with D maybe TRBD2 (6 bases). This CDR3 is built from 12 residues. Germline assignment: CDR1 SNHLY and CDR2 FYNNEI. V shed 8 bases and J shed 2 bases, with 10 bases lying between them. The DNA of the CDR3 is TGTGCCAGCCAACCGGGAGCCTACGAGCAGTACTTC. Encoded protein: CASQPGAYEQYF.